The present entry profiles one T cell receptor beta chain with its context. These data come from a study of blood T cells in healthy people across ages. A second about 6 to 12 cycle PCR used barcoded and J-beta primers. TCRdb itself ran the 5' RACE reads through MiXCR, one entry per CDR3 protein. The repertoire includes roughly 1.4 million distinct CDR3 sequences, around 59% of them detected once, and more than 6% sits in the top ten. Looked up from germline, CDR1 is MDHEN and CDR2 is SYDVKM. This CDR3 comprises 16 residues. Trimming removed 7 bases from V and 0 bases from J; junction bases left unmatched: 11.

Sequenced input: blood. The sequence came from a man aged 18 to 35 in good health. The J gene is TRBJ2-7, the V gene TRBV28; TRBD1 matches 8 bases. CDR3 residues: CASTTIGQGLSYEQYF. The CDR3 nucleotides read TGTGCCAGCACCACGATCGGACAGGGCCTCTCCTACGAGCAGTACTTC.